The sequence of this TCR beta chain was determined in a study of T cell repertoires in cytomegalovirus infection (dated by TCRdb to the late 2010s). Study-level background: The peptide stimulations were aimed at well-studied HLA-B-restricted epitopes as well as recently identified HLA-C-restricted CMV epitopes, whose presentation resists viral immunomodulation. The HLA type of each donor mattered for the analysis, because public TCR beta signatures pointed to carriage of CMV infection along with the matching HLA type. What the study reported, not specific to this receptor: The ex vivo response was dominated by HLA-C-restricted CMV-specific TCR beta clonotypes, which also provided the single most frequent clonotype in two of eight donors. In both this cohort and an independent cohort of some 370 donors, the cumulative frequency of public TCR beta family members distinguished carriers of CMV infection plus the relevant HLA type.

Note on this clonotype: Its binding antigen is unknown. The junction and the germline gene differ at one end; a read error may be behind it.

CDR1 and CDR2, looked up from the germline V gene, are SGHTA and FQGNSA. The CDR3 spans 14 residues, from the cysteine through the phenylalanine. Only the CDR3 DNA stays, 42 bases, in frame from base 1. TCRdb shows the sequencer as Illumina HiSeq 1500. In TCRdb, the public reads were trimmed at Q25 with fastp and aligned with MiXCR, with productive beta chains retained. CDR3 protein sequences are deduplicated, and each keeps its most common genes and DNA. Recorded for this sample are about 51,000 distinct CDR3 sequences; 20% to 25% of them occurred a single time. The ten largest make up about a quarter of the sample. The treatment or condition label here, explained by the study, means: in vitro stimulation with specific CMV peptide epitopes to enrich CMV-specific T cells.

The sample in question was CD8+ T cells from cultured PBMCs, obtained from culture after CMV antigen stimulation. The receptor comes from a human donor in good health (CMV status not recorded). Some clones in this sample may be carry-over from other donors' samples. The chain is encoded by TRBV7-2 joined to TRBJ2-3; matching of 5 bases hints at TRBD2 as the D gene. The CDR3 protein sequence reads: CASSLVRERDTQSF. The base sequence is TGTGCCAGCAGCTTAGTGAGGGAGAGGGATACGCAGTCTTTT.